This T cell receptor (beta chain) appears in the sequencing data of a study of vaccination effects on CD4 cells after COVID-19. Study context: In culture with 9.5 to 10 IU/ml IL-2 and roughly 9.3 ug/ml peptides, PBMC were grown at a few million per well. General study points: Late after vaccination, infection- and vaccine-induced clones showed marked clonal contraction.

Once cultured for roughly 10 days, the cells underwent separation to obtain CD4+ T cells. The cohort was immunized with two doses of either the BNT162b2 or mRNA-1273 vaccine. Previously uninfected by SARS-CoV-2, the vaccine recipients also showed negative nucleocapsid antibodies. The protocol was immunoSEQ multiplex PCR, while the TCRdb copy is restricted to in-frame clones and leaves out a portion. The sample carries tens of thousands of clones, less than 85% recorded once. Germline lookup yields CDR1 LNHDA and CDR2 SQIVND (reference sequence). The CDR3 extends over 14 amino acids. Trimming left V 3 bases short and J 0 bases short, with 6 bases between. As regards this clone: No antigen is known for it.

The source material was CD4+ T cells from PBMCs cultured without peptide, sampled after COVID-19 vaccination. This rearrangement joins TRBV19 to TRBJ1-3; the D is unclear. The clonotype comes from a human donor who received a COVID-19 vaccine. DNA of the CDR3: TGTGCCAGTAGTATTGGCATCTCTGGAAACACCATATATTTT. Its translation: CASSIGISGNTIYF.